These 9 T cell receptor beta chains were sequenced from one sample in a study of blood T cell repertoires in COVID-19. Sequencing used immunoSEQ multiplex PCR; TCRdb keeps in-frame clones, though not all of them. The profile shows around 300,000 clones, around 90% of them singletons. The sample taken for sequencing was peripheral blood. Every receptor here comes from a woman aged 40 to 55 with COVID-19, enrolled during active disease.

This chain uses TRBV29-1 with TRBJ1-1; the D gene is possibly TRBD1 (5 bases). The CDR3 is made up of 18 amino acids. Looked up from germline, CDR1 is SQVTM and CDR2 is ANQGSEA. Trimming pared 6 bases from V and 3 bases from J, leaving 29 bases between. CDR3 sequence (DNA): TGCAGCGTGGCATTCTTTATGGGGGGTAGAAAAGGTGACACTGAAGCTTTCTTT. Encoded protein: CSVAFFMGGRKGDTEAFF.

In this sample, this clone turned up once. The V gene is TRBV27, the J gene TRBJ2-7; the match to TRBD2 covers 10 bases. The CDR3 extends over 17 amino acids. V lost 6 bases, J lost 4 bases, and 15 bases stayed unmatched. Germline V lookup: CDR1 MNHEY, CDR2 SMNVEV (reference sequence). The CDR3 loop reads CASSPVAGGLPAYEQYF. The CDR3 nucleotides are TGTGCCAGCAGCCCAGTAGCGGGAGGCCTACCAGCTTACGAGCAGTACTTC.

This rearrangement joins TRBV2 to TRBJ1-1; 7 positions match TRBD1. The CDR3 sequence is 12 residues long. V lost 8 bases to trimming and J lost 9 bases; unmatched junction nucleotides: 9. Germline V gene sequence: CDR1 SNHLY, CDR2 FYNNEI. The CDR3 loop is CASGDRVLQAFF. The CDR3 bases are TGTGCCAGCGGCGACAGGGTGCTTCAAGCTTTCTTT.

This clone was seen only a few times. The genes are TRBV7-8 and TRBJ1-2; D remains ambiguous. With 2 bases removed from V and 6 bases from J, the gap between germline ends came to 16 bases. The germline gives CDR1 SGHVS, CDR2 FQNEAQ. This CDR3 is built from 15 residues. CDR3 amino acids: CASSLSPLRVDGYTF. DNA for the CDR3: TGTGCCAGCAGCTTAAGTCCTCTGAGGGTCGATGGCTACACCTTC.

This chain connects TRBV7-9 to TRBJ1-2; maybe TRBD1 (5 bases). Germline V gene data show CDR1 as SEHNR and CDR2 as FQNEAQ (reference sequence). CDR3 length: 12 amino acids. V lost 5 bases and J 5 bases, leaving 9 bases between the germline ends. CDR3 loop: CASSGRQYGYTF. The CDR3 bases are TGTGCCAGCAGCGGACGACAGTATGGCTACACCTTC.

The chain employs TRBV5-1 and TRBJ2-2; D might be TRBD1 (6 bases). Germline-derived CDR1 and CDR2 are SGHRS and YFSETQ. This CDR3 is 19 amino acids long. Trimming removed 4 bases from V and 0 bases from J, with 22 bases in between. CDR3 residues: CASSLRLIGRGPNTGELFF. For the CDR3, the DNA is TGCGCCAGCAGCCTTAGGCTTATCGGCAGGGGACCGAACACCGGGGAGCTGTTTTTT. The whole variable domain, remainder taken from reference TRBV5-1 and TRBJ2-2, is KAGVTQTPRYLIKTRGQQVTLSCSPISGHRSVSWYQQTPGQGLQFLFEYFSETQRNKGNFPGRFSGRQFSNSRSEMNVSTLELGDSALYLCASSLRLIGRGPNTGELFFGEGSRLTVL.

The chain recombines TRBV7-9 with TRBJ2-3, with D possibly TRBD2 on 5 matching bases. The CDR3 runs 17 residues. V was pared by 5 bases and J by 3 bases, with 21 bases between. The germline gives CDR1 SEHNR, CDR2 FQNEAQ (reference sequence). The DNA of the CDR3 is TGTGCCAGCAGCGAAGCCCTTAGAGTAGAGGGAACAGATACGCAGTATTTT. The encoded protein is CASSEALRVEGTDTQYF.

This clone occurred a few times. The chain joins TRBV3-1 (or the pseudogene TRBV3-2) to TRBJ2-7; 7 bases align to TRBD1. V lost 11 bases, J lost 6 bases, and 10 bases stayed unmatched. The CDR3 totals 12 residues. The germline V gene encodes CDR1 LGHDT and CDR2 YNNKEL (reference sequence). CDR3 nucleotide sequence: TGTGCCGCACGACAGGGAGTGTCCGAGCAGTACTTC. Encoded protein: CAARQGVSEQYF.

In this sample, this clone turned up once. The sample contains more than one DNA sequence encoding this CDR3. Here the CDR3 reads CASSFTGLAEDEQYF. Written as DNA, the CDR3 is TGTGCCAGCAGCTTTACGGGACTGGCGGAAGACGAGCAGTACTTC. The V gene is TRBV7-8, the J gene TRBJ2-7; TRBD2 is a possible D gene (6 bases). V was cut by 3 bases and J by 5 bases, with 17 bases left in between. The germline V gene encodes CDR1 SGHVS and CDR2 FQNEAQ. The CDR3 sequence is 15 residues long.